This TCR beta chain was captured by sequencing in a study of regulatory T cells in long-lasting Graves disease. CDR3-region Arm-PCR and iRepertoire HTBI primers produced the TCR beta libraries. TCRdb re-derived calls from the multiplex PCR reads in MiXCR, one entry per CDR3 protein. This table has 540,000 or so distinct CDR3 sequences, about 13% appearing once. This clonotype was seen ten or more times. Time point indicated: newly diagnosed GD, antithyroid drugs for less than 3 months. Construction of the TCR library relied on RNA isolated from PBMCs. Germline V gene data show CDR1 as ENHRY and CDR2 as SYGVKD. Trimming took 3 bases from V and 8 from J, leaving 13 bases between them. The CDR3 runs to 13 residues. The data were also submitted as part of a second study, on T cells in Graves' hyperthyroidism and ophthalmopathy. From that second work: Researchers barred patients who had uncontrolled infection, other autoimmune disease, pregnancy or lactation. When the TCR CDR3 underwent first-round RT-PCR, the HTBI primer set was used.

This clonotype was obtained from a man aged 30-40 years with Graves disease. The chain has TRBV10-3 and TRBJ1-2; no definite D call. The sample in question was peripheral blood mononuclear cells (PBMCs), obtained at new diagnosis, from a patient treated with antithyroid drugs. CDR3 nucleotide sequence: TGTGCCATCAGTGATGCGGAGACTGGGGGCTACACCTTC. Translated: CAISDAETGGYTF.